A selection of T cell receptor beta chains follows, all from one sample in a study of T cell changes during pregnancy in multiple sclerosis. Generated by immunoSEQ multiplex PCR, the TCRdb table keeps only in-frame clones and is missing some. This sample yields about 39,000 clones, of which about 94% are seen a single time; roughly 0.35% belongs to the top ten. Here the sequenced sample was CD4+ T cells from peripheral blood mononuclear cells, taken after pregnancy. Receptors were obtained from a female donor with multiple sclerosis, enrolled in a pregnancy study. Both conserved end residues are part of each CDR3.

J gene	V gene	CDR3 protein
TRBJ1-2	TRBV6-5	CASSTSPRQVVGYTF
TRBJ2-2	TRBV6-5	CATLRQGTGELFF
TRBJ2-2	TRBV5-1	CASSLAGSSGELFF
TRBJ2-7	TRBV9	CASSLGQQSFSEQYF
TRBJ2-4	TRBV19	CASSVQGTAKNIQYF
TRBJ2-7	TRBV18	CASSPRVAGGPGYEQYF
TRBJ2-3	TRBV6-5	CASRKSLVADTQYF
TRBJ2-7	TRBV5-1	CASSLEASDRVGSKYF
TRBJ1-2	TRBV27	CASSRDRVYGYTF
TRBJ2-3	TRBV18	CASRSEATRDTQYF
TRBJ1-2	TRBV6-1	CASSVRAGDHGYTF
TRBJ2-1	TRBV7-2	CASSRGGGGRNEQFF
TRBJ1-5	TRBV10-3	CATTAGSSNQPQHF
TRBJ2-7	TRBV5-6	CASSLVAAAYEQYF
TRBJ1-2	TRBV7-8	CASSTRQGGYGYTF
TRBJ2-1	TRBV2	CASRYNNEQFF
TRBJ1-1	TRBV14	CASSQVRSNTEAFF
TRBJ2-3	TRBV5-4	CASRPELAGGTDTQYF
TRBJ2-7	TRBV29-1	CSVASTGTGDAEQYF
TRBJ1-3	TRBV19	CASSRGDSGNTIYF
TRBJ1-2	TRBV14	CASSQTGTGYTF
TRBJ1-2	TRBV7-8	CASGDRVTRGYTF
TRBJ1-6	TRBV4-1	CASSQETGDFNSPLHF